A single sample gave rise to the 9 T cell receptor beta chains below, sequenced in a study of cytomegalovirus exposure and HLA in healthy donors. The PCR had 60 Vbeta and 13 Jbeta primers. TCRdb's table, derived via immunoSEQ multiplex PCR, lists solely in-frame clones and lacks some. The table shows 80,000 or so clones, with approximately 72% occurring only once. Sequencing used PBMCs. The receptors here all came from a woman in her thirties or forties in good health and CMV-seropositive.

This rearrangement joins TRBV5-1 to TRBJ2-1; D is possibly TRBD2 (6 bases). The CDR3 sequence is 15 residues long. The germline V gene encodes CDR1 SGHRS and CDR2 YFSETQ. Trimming removed 3 bases at V and 0 bases at J, with 10 bases between. The CDR3 DNA is TGCGCCAGCAGCTGGGGGGACGGCTCCTACAATGAGCAGTTCTTC. Protein: CASSWGDGSYNEQFF.

The V call is TRBV6-1, the J call TRBJ2-1; a weak D match, TRBD2 (6 bases). Deletions cut 2 bases from V and 0 bases from J, with 8 bases between. The length of the CDR3 is 15 residues. Germline CDR1 and CDR2: MNHNS and SASEGT. DNA of the CDR3: TGTGCCAGCAGTGAACAGGGAGGCTCCTACAATGAGCAGTTCTTC. Protein product: CASSEQGGSYNEQFF.

This clone was found a few times. The sample has other DNA sequences that encode this CDR3 too. Here the CDR3 DNA reads TGCAGCGTCGAAACTAGCGGGAGAGGCGAGCAGTACTTC. Its translation: CSVETSGRGEQYF. The chain recombines TRBV29-1 with TRBJ2-7, with 11 bases aligning to TRBD2. The V gene end was trimmed by 6 bases and the J gene end by 6 bases; junction bases not matched to a gene: 7. This CDR3 is 13 amino acids long. CDR1 SQVTM and CDR2 ANQGSEA come from the germline V gene.

The rearrangement links TRBV18 to TRBJ2-7, with 9 bases fitting TRBD2. The CDR3 has 18 residues. V shed 8 bases and J 1 base; nucleotides not matched to a gene: 18. Germline CDR1 KGHSH, CDR2 LQKENI. The CDR3 DNA is TGTGCCAGCCAGGCGGTGGGACTAGCCTCCGGTGGGTCCTACGAGCAGTACTTC. This codes for CASQAVGLASGGSYEQYF. Drawing the rest from reference TRBV18 and TRBJ2-7, the complete variable domain is NAGVMQNPRHLVRRRGQEARLRCSPMKGHSHVYWYRQLPEEGLKFMVYLQKENIIDESGMPKERFSAEFPKEGPSILRIQQVVRGDSAAYFCASQAVGLASGGSYEQYFGPGTRLTVT.

The rearrangement uses TRBV30 and TRBJ2-5; a weak D match, TRBD2 (6 bases). The CDR3 extends over 14 amino acids. Germline CDR1 GTSNPN, CDR2 SVGIG (reference sequence). V was shortened by 3 bases and J by 4 bases, with 15 bases between the two germline ends. CDR3 residues: CAWSFTGGGETQYF. The CDR3, as DNA: TGTGCCTGGAGCTTCACCGGGGGTGGAGAGACCCAGTACTTC.

This chain links TRBV4-2 with TRBJ2-5; TRBD1 matches 9 bases. V lost 5 bases and J lost 2; bases outside the gene matches: 6. Germline V lookup: CDR1 LGHNA, CDR2 YNFKEQ. The CDR3 length is 15 residues. The CDR3 sequence is CASSGGTGPQETQYF. The CDR3 DNA is TGTGCCAGCAGCGGCGGGACAGGGCCTCAAGAGACCCAGTACTTC.

V gene TRBV19 combines with J gene TRBJ2-2; TRBD2 agrees at 8 bases. This CDR3 contains 14 residues. J was trimmed by 7 bases and V by 6 bases; bases with no gene match: 7. Germline V gene data show CDR1 as LNHDA and CDR2 as SQIVND (reference sequence). CDR3 DNA sequence: TGTGCCAGTAGCAGAGCGGGAGTGGGCGGGGAGCTGTTTTTT. This translates into CASSRAGVGGELFF.

This clone was counted once. The chain couples TRBV29-1 to TRBJ1-1; 8 bases line up with TRBD1. The CDR3 contains 15 residues. V trimming: 7 bases; J trimming: 5 bases; junction bases outside the gene matches: 15. Germline V gene sequence: CDR1 SQVTM, CDR2 ANQGSEA. The CDR3 protein is CSAGGAGGGGTEAFF. DNA for the CDR3: TGCAGCGCTGGGGGGGCAGGGGGCGGCGGAACTGAAGCTTTCTTT.

The V gene is TRBV10-3, the J gene TRBJ2-5; tentatively, D is TRBD1 (6 bases). Germline CDR1 reads ENHRY; CDR2 reads SYGVKD. The CDR3 consists of 14 residues. The V end was cut by 0 bases, the J end by 5 bases, with 10 bases between. This CDR3 is CAISESGARETQYF. CDR3 nucleotide sequence: TGTGCCATCAGTGAGTCGGGGGCGCGGGAGACCCAGTACTTC.